In its sample, the clone carrying this T cell receptor beta chain was seen a few times. Its antigen is currently unknown. The investigators amplified TCR beta CDR3 regions from RNA transcripts. HTBI primers were employed in a first-round RT-PCR of the TCR CDR3. TCRdb fed the multiplex PCR reads into MiXCR, producing one record per CDR3 protein. This sample yields about 400,000 distinct CDR3 sequences, of which around 16% are seen a single time; 25% to 35% belongs to the top ten. This sample was taken from a study of T cells in Graves' hyperthyroidism and ophthalmopathy. Study-wide points: Most clonotypes expanded in thyroid above 0.001 were likewise present in blood.

The CDR3 spans 16 residues. V was cut by 0 bases and J by 7 bases, with 19 bases left in between. Germline values: CDR1 LGHNA, CDR2 YSLEER. From more than 9.5 ml of fresh peripheral blood, PBMCs were isolated. This clonotype was sampled from a young woman with Graves' hyperthyroidism that later progressed to Graves' ophthalmopathy. The specimen sequenced was blood. This rearrangement joins TRBV4-3 to TRBJ2-7; TRBD1 is a possible D gene (5 bases). The CDR3 loop is CASSQDLGDGAGEQYF. The CDR3, as DNA: TGCGCCAGCAGCCAAGACTTAGGGGATGGCGCCGGGGAGCAGTACTTC.